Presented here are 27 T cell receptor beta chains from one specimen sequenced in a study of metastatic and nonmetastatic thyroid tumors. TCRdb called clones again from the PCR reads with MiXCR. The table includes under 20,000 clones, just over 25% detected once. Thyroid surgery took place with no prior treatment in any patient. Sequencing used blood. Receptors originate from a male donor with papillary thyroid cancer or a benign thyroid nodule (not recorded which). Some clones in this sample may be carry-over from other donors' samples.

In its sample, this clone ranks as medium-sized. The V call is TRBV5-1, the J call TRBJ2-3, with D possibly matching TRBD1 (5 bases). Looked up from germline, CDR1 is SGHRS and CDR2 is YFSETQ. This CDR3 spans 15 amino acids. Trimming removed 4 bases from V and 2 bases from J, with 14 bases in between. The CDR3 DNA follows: TGCGCCAGCAGCCTTCAGGACACGTCCACAGATACGCAGTATTTT. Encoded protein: CASSLQDTSTDTQYF.

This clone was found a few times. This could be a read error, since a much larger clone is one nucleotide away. The CDR3 loop reads CASSPRGPTGNEQLF. CDR3 coding DNA: TGTGCCAGCAGCCCCCGAGGCCCTACCGGCAATGAGCAGCTCTTC. The rearrangement joins TRBV5-4 to TRBJ2-1; no clear D. Per the germline V gene, CDR1 is SGHNT and CDR2 is YYREEE (reference sequence). This CDR3 region has 15 residues.

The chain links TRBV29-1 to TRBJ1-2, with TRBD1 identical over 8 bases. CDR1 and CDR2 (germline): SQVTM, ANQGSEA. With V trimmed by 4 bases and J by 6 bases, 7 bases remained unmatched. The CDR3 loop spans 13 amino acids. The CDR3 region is CSVVVTGENGYTF. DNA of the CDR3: TGCAGCGTTGTTGTGACAGGGGAGAATGGCTACACCTTC.

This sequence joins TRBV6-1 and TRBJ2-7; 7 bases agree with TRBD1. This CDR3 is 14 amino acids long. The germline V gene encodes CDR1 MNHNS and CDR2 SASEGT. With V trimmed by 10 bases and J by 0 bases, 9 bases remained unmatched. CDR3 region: CATTGVWVSYEQYF. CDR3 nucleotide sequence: TGTGCCACTACAGGGGTCTGGGTCTCCTACGAGCAGTACTTC.

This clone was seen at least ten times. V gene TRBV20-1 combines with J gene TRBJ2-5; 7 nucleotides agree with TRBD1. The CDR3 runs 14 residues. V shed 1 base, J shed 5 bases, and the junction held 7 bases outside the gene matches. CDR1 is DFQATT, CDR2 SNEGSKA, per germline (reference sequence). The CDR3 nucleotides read TGCAGTGCTAGAGGTCGAGGGGGCTTGGAGACCCAGTACTTC. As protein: CSARGRGGLETQYF.

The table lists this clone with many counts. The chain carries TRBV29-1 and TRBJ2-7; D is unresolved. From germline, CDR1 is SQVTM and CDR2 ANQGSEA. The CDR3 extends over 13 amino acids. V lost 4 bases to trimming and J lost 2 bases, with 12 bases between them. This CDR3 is CSVVMADTYEQYF. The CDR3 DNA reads TGCAGCGTTGTAATGGCAGACACCTACGAGCAGTACTTC.

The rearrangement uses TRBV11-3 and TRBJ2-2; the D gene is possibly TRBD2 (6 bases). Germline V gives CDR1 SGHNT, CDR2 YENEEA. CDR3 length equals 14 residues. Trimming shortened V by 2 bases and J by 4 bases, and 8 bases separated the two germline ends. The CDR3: CASSLQGGTGELFF. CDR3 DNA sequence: TGTGCCAGCAGCTTACAGGGAGGCACCGGGGAGCTGTTTTTT.

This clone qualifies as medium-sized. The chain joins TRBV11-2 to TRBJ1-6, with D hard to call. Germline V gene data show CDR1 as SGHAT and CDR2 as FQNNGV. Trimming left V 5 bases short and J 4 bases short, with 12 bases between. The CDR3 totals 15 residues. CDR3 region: CASSRVTSYNSPLHF. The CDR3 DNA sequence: TGTGCCAGCAGCCGGGTGACAAGTTATAATTCACCCCTCCACTTT.

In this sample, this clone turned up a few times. This CDR3 is CASSPLRPYGYTF. CDR3 bases: TGTGCCAGCAGCCCTCTCAGGCCCTATGGCTACACCTTC. This chain joins TRBV28 and TRBJ1-2; D is unclear. The CDR3 sequence is 13 residues long. The germline CDR1 and CDR2 sequences are MDHEN and SYDVKM. V dropped 6 bases and J dropped 4 bases, with 12 bases sitting between them.

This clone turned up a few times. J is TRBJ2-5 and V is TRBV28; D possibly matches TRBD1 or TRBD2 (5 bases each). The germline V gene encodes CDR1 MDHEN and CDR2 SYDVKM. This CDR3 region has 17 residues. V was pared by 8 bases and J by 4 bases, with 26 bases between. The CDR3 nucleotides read TGTGCCAGCGGCCCTTTTTTCCGGGGCAGGAAGGCAGAGACCCAGTACTTC. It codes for CASGPFFRGRKAETQYF.

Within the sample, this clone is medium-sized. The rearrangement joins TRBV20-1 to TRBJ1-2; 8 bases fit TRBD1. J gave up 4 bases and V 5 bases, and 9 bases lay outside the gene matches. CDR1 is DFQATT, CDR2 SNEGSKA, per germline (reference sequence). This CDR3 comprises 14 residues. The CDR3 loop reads CSARPGQEAYGYTF. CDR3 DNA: TGCAGTGCTCGACCGGGACAGGAAGCCTATGGCTACACCTTC.

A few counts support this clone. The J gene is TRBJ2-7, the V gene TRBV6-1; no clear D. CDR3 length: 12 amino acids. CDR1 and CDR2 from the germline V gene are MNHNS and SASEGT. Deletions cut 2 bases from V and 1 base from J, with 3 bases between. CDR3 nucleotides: TGTGCCAGCAGTGAATATTCCTACGAGCAGTACTTC. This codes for CASSEYSYEQYF.

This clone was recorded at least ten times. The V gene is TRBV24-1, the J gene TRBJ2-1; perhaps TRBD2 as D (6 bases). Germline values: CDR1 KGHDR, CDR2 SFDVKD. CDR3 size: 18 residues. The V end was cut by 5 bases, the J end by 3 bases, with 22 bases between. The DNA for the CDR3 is TGTGCCACCAGTGGCCTATCTCGGACTACGGCTGACTACAATGAGCAGTTCTTC. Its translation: CATSGLSRTTADYNEQFF.

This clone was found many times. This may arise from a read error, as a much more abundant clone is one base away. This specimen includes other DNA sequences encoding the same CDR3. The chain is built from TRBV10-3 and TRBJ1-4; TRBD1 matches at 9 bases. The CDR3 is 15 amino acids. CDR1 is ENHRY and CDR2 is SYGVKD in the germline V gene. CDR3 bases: TGTGCCATCAGTGGGGGGACAGGGAAGAATGAAAAACTGTTTTTC. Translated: CAISGGTGKNEKLFF.

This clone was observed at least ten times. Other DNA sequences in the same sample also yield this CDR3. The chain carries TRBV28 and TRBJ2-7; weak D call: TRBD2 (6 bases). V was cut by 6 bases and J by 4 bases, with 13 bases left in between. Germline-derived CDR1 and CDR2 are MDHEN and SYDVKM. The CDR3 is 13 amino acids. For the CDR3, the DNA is TGTGCCAGCAGCTTCCCCGGGGGATACGAGCAGTACTTC. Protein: CASSFPGGYEQYF. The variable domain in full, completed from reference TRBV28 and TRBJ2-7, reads DVKVTQSSRYLVKRTGEKVFLECVQDMDHENMFWYRQDPGLGLRLIYFSYDVKMKEKGDIPEGYSVSREKKERFSLILESASTNQTSMYLCASSFPGGYEQYFGPGTRLTVT.

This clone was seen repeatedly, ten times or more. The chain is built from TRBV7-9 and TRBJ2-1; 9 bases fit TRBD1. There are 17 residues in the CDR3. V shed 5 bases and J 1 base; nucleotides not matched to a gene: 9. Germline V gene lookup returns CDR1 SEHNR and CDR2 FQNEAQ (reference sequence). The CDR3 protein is CASSPVWGQGSYNEQFF. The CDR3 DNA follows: TGTGCCAGCAGCCCTGTTTGGGGACAGGGTTCCTACAATGAGCAGTTCTTC.

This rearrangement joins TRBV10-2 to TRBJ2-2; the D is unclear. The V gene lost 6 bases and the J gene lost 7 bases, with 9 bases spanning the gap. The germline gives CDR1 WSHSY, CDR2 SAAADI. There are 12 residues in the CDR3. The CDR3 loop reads CASRLGIGELFF. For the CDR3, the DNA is TGCGCCAGCAGGCTTGGCATCGGGGAGCTGTTTTTT.

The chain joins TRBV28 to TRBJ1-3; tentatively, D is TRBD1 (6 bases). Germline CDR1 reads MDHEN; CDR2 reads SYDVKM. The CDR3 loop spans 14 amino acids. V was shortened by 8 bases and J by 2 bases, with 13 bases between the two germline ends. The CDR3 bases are TGTGCCAGCGGCCCCGGGACAACTGGAAACACCATATATTTT. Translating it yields CASGPGTTGNTIYF. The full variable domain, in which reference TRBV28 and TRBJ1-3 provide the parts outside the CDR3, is DVKVTQSSRYLVKRTGEKVFLECVQDMDHENMFWYRQDPGLGLRLIYFSYDVKMKEKGDIPEGYSVSREKKERFSLILESASTNQTSMYLCASGPGTTGNTIYFGEGSWLTVV.

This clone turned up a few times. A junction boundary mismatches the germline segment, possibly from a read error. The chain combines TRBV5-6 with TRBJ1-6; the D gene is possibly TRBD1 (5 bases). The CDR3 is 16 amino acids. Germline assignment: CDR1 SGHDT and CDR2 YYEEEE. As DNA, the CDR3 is TGTGCCAACAGCTTGTGGGGCTCGATCCGTCATTCACCCCTCCACTTT. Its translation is CANSLWGSIRHSPLHF.

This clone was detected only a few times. CDR3 sequence: CASPFLMLSPTTYEQYF. CDR3 in DNA: TGTGCCAGCCCTTTTTTAATGCTGTCACCCACGACCTACGAGCAGTACTTC. The J gene is TRBJ2-7, the V gene TRBV6-2 or TRBV6-3; D gene uncertain. The CDR3 runs 17 residues. Germline CDR1 is MNHEY and CDR2 is SVGEGT. V shed 8 bases and J shed 2 bases, with 25 bases lying between them.

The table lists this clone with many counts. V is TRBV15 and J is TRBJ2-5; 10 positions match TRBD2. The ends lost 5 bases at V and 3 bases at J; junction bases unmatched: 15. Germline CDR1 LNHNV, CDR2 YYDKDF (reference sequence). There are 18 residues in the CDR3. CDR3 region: CATSRGTSVPRGKETQYF. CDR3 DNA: TGTGCCACCAGCCGAGGGACTAGCGTCCCGAGAGGTAAAGAGACCCAGTACTTC.

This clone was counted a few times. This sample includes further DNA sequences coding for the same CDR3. The CDR3 loop is CSVEDHRDANYGYTF. The CDR3 nucleotides are TGCAGCGTTGAAGATCACCGGGACGCAAACTATGGCTACACCTTC. The chain recombines TRBV29-1 with TRBJ1-2; perhaps TRBD1 as D (5 bases). Germline loops: CDR1 SQVTM, CDR2 ANQGSEA. Trimming shortened V by 0 bases and J by 2 bases, and 13 bases separated the two germline ends. This CDR3 spans 15 amino acids. Variable domain in full (rest from reference TRBV29-1 and TRBJ1-2): SAVISQKPSRDICQRGTSLTIQCQVDSQVTMMFWYRQQPGQSLTLIATANQGSEATYESGFVIDKFPISRPNLTFSTLTVSNMSPEDSSIYLCSVEDHRDANYGYTFGSGTRLTVV.

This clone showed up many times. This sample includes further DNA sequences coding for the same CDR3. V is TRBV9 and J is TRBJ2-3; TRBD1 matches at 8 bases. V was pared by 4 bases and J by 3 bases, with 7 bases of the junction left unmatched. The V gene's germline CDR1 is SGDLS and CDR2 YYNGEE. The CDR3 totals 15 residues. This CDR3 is CASSIRQGRTDTQYF. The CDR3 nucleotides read TGTGCCAGCAGCATCAGACAGGGGAGAACAGATACGCAGTATTTT.

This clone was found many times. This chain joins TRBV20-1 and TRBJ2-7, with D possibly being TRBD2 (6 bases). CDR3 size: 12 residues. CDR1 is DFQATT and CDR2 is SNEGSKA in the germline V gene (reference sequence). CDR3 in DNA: TGCAGCCCCTTCGGGGGTAGCCACGAGCAGTACTTC. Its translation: CSPFGGSHEQYF.

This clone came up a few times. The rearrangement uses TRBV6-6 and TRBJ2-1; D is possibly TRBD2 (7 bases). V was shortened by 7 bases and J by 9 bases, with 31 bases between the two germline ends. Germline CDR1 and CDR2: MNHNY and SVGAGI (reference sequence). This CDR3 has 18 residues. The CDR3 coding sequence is TGTGCCAGCAAGGCACTCTTCTTTGGCGGGAGCGCCAGGGGTGAGCAGTTCTTC. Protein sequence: CASKALFFGGSARGEQFF.

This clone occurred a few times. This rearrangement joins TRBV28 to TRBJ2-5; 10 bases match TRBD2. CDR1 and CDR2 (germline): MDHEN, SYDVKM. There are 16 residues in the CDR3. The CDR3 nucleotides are TGTTCCACTTGGCTAGCGGGAGCGCCCGGGCGGGAGACCCAGTACTTC. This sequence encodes CSTWLAGAPGRETQYF.

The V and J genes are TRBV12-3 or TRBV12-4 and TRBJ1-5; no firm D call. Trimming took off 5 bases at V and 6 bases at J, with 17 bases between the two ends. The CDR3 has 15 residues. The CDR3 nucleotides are TGTGCCAGCAGTCGACACGGGCCTGGGGTTCAGCCCCAGCATTTT. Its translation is CASSRHGPGVQPQHF.